The 10 T cell receptor beta chains in this list originate from one sample, sequenced in a study of cytomegalovirus exposure and HLA in healthy donors. A multiplex PCR was run with 60 Vbeta primers and 13 Jbeta primers. The protocol was immunoSEQ multiplex PCR, while the TCRdb copy is restricted to in-frame clones and leaves out a portion. Its clone listing holds under 200,000 clones. The sample taken for sequencing was PBMCs. These receptors were obtained from a woman between 18 and 30 years old in good health and CMV-seropositive.

This chain uses TRBV6-5 with TRBJ1-1; D perhaps matches TRBD1 (6 bases). The CDR3 sequence is 13 residues long. The germline V gene has CDR1 MNHEY and CDR2 SVGAGI. Trimming pared 8 bases from V and 1 base from J, leaving 11 bases between. The CDR3 here is CASHRASNTEAFF. In DNA form, the CDR3 reads TGTGCCAGCCACAGGGCCTCGAACACTGAAGCTTTCTTT.

The rearrangement joins TRBV2 to TRBJ2-7; D remains unclear. V was trimmed by 6 bases and J by 3 bases, leaving 9 bases between them. CDR3 length: 12 amino acids. Germline V gene sequence: CDR1 SNHLY, CDR2 FYNNEI. The CDR3 is CASRNGDYEQYF. The CDR3, as DNA: TGTGCCAGCAGAAACGGAGACTACGAGCAGTACTTC.

The CDR3 reads CASATGWNNSPLHF. The DNA for the CDR3 is TGTGCCAGCGCGACAGGGTGGAATAATTCACCCCTCCACTTT. The chain employs TRBV6-5 and TRBJ1-6; 7 nucleotides agree with TRBD1. This CDR3 comprises 14 residues. J lost 5 bases, V lost 8 bases, and 6 bases had no gene match. CDR1 and CDR2 (germline): MNHEY, SVGAGI.

V usage is TRBV6-1 and J usage is TRBJ1-6; the match to TRBD1 covers 9 bases. The V and J ends lost 5 bases and 9 bases, in that order; junction bases with no gene match: 8. There are 15 residues in the CDR3. The germline CDR1 and CDR2 sequences are MNHNS and SASEGT. The CDR3 loop is CASSSGTGQSSPLHF. The CDR3 DNA follows: TGTGCCAGCAGTTCCGGGACAGGGCAAAGTTCACCCCTCCACTTT.

The chain couples TRBV4-2 to TRBJ2-5; 8 bases fit TRBD2. The CDR3 is 16 residues long. Germline CDR1 is LGHNA and CDR2 is YNFKEQ. Germline trimming cut 4 bases from V and 5 bases from J; bases unmatched to any gene: 12. CDR3 DNA sequence: TGTGCCAGCAGCCGAGTGATCCGGGGGGGCACGGAGACCCAGTACTTC. This sequence encodes CASSRVIRGGTETQYF.

The genes are TRBV2 and TRBJ2-7; D gene unclear. Trimming removed 6 bases from V and 6 bases from J, with 9 bases in between. This CDR3 has 11 residues. The germline V gene has CDR1 SNHLY and CDR2 FYNNEI. CDR3 protein: CASSDLSEQYF. The CDR3 DNA reads as TGTGCCAGCAGCGACTTGAGCGAGCAGTACTTC.

The chain joins TRBV5-1 to TRBJ2-5; 8 nucleotides match TRBD1. The CDR3 sequence is 14 residues long. Germline V gives CDR1 SGHRS, CDR2 YFSETQ. V gave up 4 bases and J gave up 5 bases; unmatched junction bases: 7. The CDR3 protein is CASSPGQGSETQYF. The CDR3 nucleotides read TGCGCCAGCAGCCCCGGACAGGGATCGGAGACCCAGTACTTC.

V is TRBV13 and J is TRBJ2-3; tentatively, D is TRBD2 (6 bases). Per germline, CDR1 PRHDT and CDR2 FYEKMQ (reference sequence). V lost 1 base and J 2 bases, leaving 16 bases between the germline ends. The CDR3 has 17 residues. As DNA, the CDR3 is TGTGCCAGCAGCTTAGCCTGGCTAGCGACCGACACAGATACGCAGTATTTT. Encoded protein: CASSLAWLATDTDTQYF. Combining the CDR3 with reference TRBV13 and TRBJ2-3 gives the whole variable domain AAGVIQSPRHLIKEKRETATLKCYPIPRHDTVYWYQQGPGQDPQFLISFYEKMQSDKGSIPDRFSAQQFSDYHSELNMSSLELGDSALYFCASSLAWLATDTDTQYFGPGTRLTVL.

J is TRBJ1-4 and V is TRBV30; no reliable D call. The germline CDR1 and CDR2 sequences are GTSNPN and SVGIG (reference sequence). This CDR3 is 14 amino acids long. V was clipped by 5 bases and J by 8 bases, with 18 bases between them. This CDR3 reads CAWSILGNSEKLFF. The CDR3 DNA reads TGTGCCTGGTCAATTTTGGGCAACAGCGAAAAACTGTTTTTT.

The genes are TRBV19 and TRBJ2-3; D possibly corresponds to TRBD2 (6 bases). The V end was cut by 8 bases, the J end by 0 bases, with 21 bases between. CDR3 length equals 17 residues. Germline assignment: CDR1 LNHDA and CDR2 SQIVND (reference sequence). CDR3 protein: CASSNGGSGFSTDTQYF. CDR3 bases: TGTGCCAGTTCTAACGGGGGTAGCGGATTTAGCACAGATACGCAGTATTTT.